This T cell receptor (beta chain) was observed in a study of cytomegalovirus exposure and HLA in healthy donors. With 60 Vbeta and 13 Jbeta primers, the PCR was carried out. The table came from immunoSEQ multiplex PCR; TCRdb's copy has only in-frame clones and leaves some out. The top ten clones hold approximately 1.8% of a sample with under 250,000 clones, about 80% of them seen once. Germline V gene sequence: CDR1 SGHRS, CDR2 YFSETQ. CDR3 length equals 16 residues. Turning to this clone: The antigen is undetermined.

The donors (healthy individuals) were bone marrow donors. General study points: Across donors, sequencing depth was assumed by presence/absence analyses to be roughly uniform.

The material sequenced was PBMCs. The sequence was obtained from a male donor in good health and CMV-seronegative. The chain uses TRBV5-1 and TRBJ2-5; 8 positions match TRBD1. With the DNA end fitting TRBJ2-7 better, the J assignment may be wrong. DNA of the CDR3: TGCGCCAGCAGCTTAACGCTCCGGACAGGGAATTACGAGCAGTACTTC. This sequence encodes CASSLTLRTGNYEQYF.